This T cell receptor (beta chain) was documented in a study of post-analysis software for immune sequencing data. The overall study: Relapsing-remitting, secondary progressive and progressive-relapsing forms of multiple sclerosis all featured among disease courses. Broader study findings: Compared against controls, patients with multiple sclerosis displayed significantly lower normalized Chao1 diversity. Strong same-batch co-clustering of samples appeared with F measure clustering. Elevated frequency relative to controls characterized several TRBV segments in patients, TRBV5-6, TRBV5-1 and TRBV20-1 among them.

Turning to this clonotype: Its antigen is undetermined.

The CDR3 runs 16 residues. Looked up from germline, CDR1 is LGHDT and CDR2 is YNNKEL (reference sequence). V was pared by 4 bases and J by 5 bases, with 20 bases between. TCR beta libraries were prepared from cDNA with unique molecular identifiers. T cells numbering roughly 0.85 to 11 million gave rise to roughly 0.5 million cDNA molecules. TCRdb passed the PCR reads through MiXCR, listing each CDR3 protein once. The sample holds 650,000 to 850,000 distinct CDR3 sequences, roughly 58% seen once. The specimen sequenced was blood. This clonotype was obtained from a girl aged 10-17 years with multiple sclerosis. The V and J genes are TRBV3-1 and TRBJ2-5; no definite D call. CDR3 in DNA: TGTGCCAGCAGCCCTCGTGTCAGCAGCCTGGGGGAGACCCAGTACTTC. As protein: CASSPRVSSLGETQYF.